This passage covers 3 T cell receptor gamma chains from one sample sequenced in a study of Vδ1+ human thymocytes. Overall study results and limits: Highly polyclonal TRG and TRD repertoires with Gaussian CDR3 length distributions appeared in thymus.

The antigens of these receptors remain unknown. Extracted RNA was reverse transcribed into cDNA. Pooled V-gene forward primers with one constant-region reverse primer generated the CDR3 amplicons by multiplex PCR. TCRdb reprocessed the multiplex PCR reads through CATT. This repertoire shows roughly 9,300 gamma-chain clones, 55% to 60% found once; its top ten account for approximately 1.3%. The sequenced sample consisted of Vdelta1+ gamma-delta thymocytes from the thymus. As for subset: FACS-sorted CD3+ TCRalphabeta- TCRVdelta1+ TCRVdelta2- thymocytes. Source of these receptors: a girl under three years old who had congenital heart surgery.

The genes are TRGV3 and TRGJ1 or TRGJ2. Germline matching of the DNA provided the J gene here, since TCRdb leaves it blank. Trimming cost V 0 bases and J 5 bases; bases outside gene matches: 13. The CDR3 has 16 amino acids. Germline assignment: CDR1 VTNTFY and CDR2 YDVSTARD (reference sequence). The CDR3 spells CATWDRRGNTHYKKLF. For the CDR3, the DNA is TGTGCCACCTGGGACAGGCGGGGAAACACCCATTATAAGAAACTCTTT.

The V gene is TRGV3, the J gene TRGJ1 or TRGJ2. The J gene is not listed in TCRdb, so it was assigned here from a DNA match to germline. The CDR3 is made up of 10 amino acids. With 3 bases clipped from V and 9 bases from J, the junction kept 2 bases outside the gene matches. Germline CDR1 and CDR2: VTNTFY and YDVSTARD (reference sequence). CDR3 sequence: CATWDSKKLF. CDR3 sequence (DNA): TGTGCCACCTGGGACTCTAAGAAACTCTTT.

The genes are TRGV2 and TRGJ1 or TRGJ2. TCRdb records no J gene; here it was assigned by comparing the DNA to germline. Germline V lookup: CDR1 EGSNGY, CDR2 YDSYNSKV. The V gene end was trimmed by 0 bases and the J gene end by 6 bases; junction bases not matched to a gene: 8. CDR3 size: 14 residues. The CDR3 bases are TGTGCCACCTGGGACGGGCCGGTAGGTTATAAGAAACTCTTT. Its translation is CATWDGPVGYKKLF.